The next 31 T cell receptor beta chains were all read from a single sample in a study of T cells after posttransplantation cyclophosphamide. Generated by immunoSEQ multiplex PCR, the TCRdb table keeps only in-frame clones and is missing some. The table includes roughly 5,000 clones, about 94% detected once. Sequencing was performed on CD4+ T cells sorted from bone marrow. Receptor source: a woman aged 55-69 years in good health, CMV-negative, and a related stem cell transplant donor.

V usage is TRBV28 and J usage is TRBJ1-6; unclear D gene. The V and J ends lost 7 bases and 0 bases respectively, with 7 bases between them. Germline lookup yields CDR1 MDHEN and CDR2 SYDVKM. The CDR3 has 14 residues. The CDR3 protein is CASTGSSYNSPLHF. The CDR3 DNA follows: TGTGCCAGCACGGGGAGCTCCTATAATTCACCCCTCCACTTT.

This clone has only a few counts. The chain carries TRBV5-1 and TRBJ2-7; D may be TRBD1 (6 bases). Germline V lookup: CDR1 SGHRS, CDR2 YFSETQ. The CDR3 consists of 14 residues. Trimming left V 0 bases short and J 5 bases short, with 12 bases between. The CDR3 here is CASSLGGGLNEQYV. The DNA of the CDR3 is TGCGCCAGCAGCTTGGGAGGGGGATTGAACGAGCAGTACGTC.

The V call is TRBV28, the J call TRBJ2-3, with 7 bases identical to TRBD1. The V gene's germline CDR1 is MDHEN and CDR2 SYDVKM. With 6 bases clipped from V and 4 bases from J, the junction kept 7 bases outside the gene matches. This CDR3 contains 14 residues. CDR3: CASSRQGLSDTQYF. DNA of the CDR3: TGTGCCAGCAGCCGACAGGGCCTATCAGATACGCAGTATTTT.

The rearrangement uses TRBV2 and TRBJ2-3, with no clear D. Between the trimmed V and J ends, which lost 6 bases and 6 bases, there was a span of 16 bases. Germline assignment: CDR1 SNHLY and CDR2 FYNNEI. CDR3 length: 14 residues. The CDR3 sequence: CASRPPELRDTQYF. Written as DNA, the CDR3 is TGTGCCAGCAGACCCCCCGAGCTCAGGGATACGCAGTATTTT.

This chain connects TRBV9 to TRBJ2-1; 7 bases are a match to TRBD2. The V gene's germline CDR1 is SGDLS and CDR2 YYNGEE. The CDR3 loop spans 15 amino acids. Trimming removed 0 bases from V and 1 base from J; junction bases left unmatched: 1. Written as DNA, the CDR3 is TGTGCCAGCAGCGTAGACGGGGGGTCCTACAATGAGCAGTTCTTC. Protein product: CASSVDGGSYNEQFF.

The chain couples TRBV19 to TRBJ2-1; 7 positions match TRBD1. Germline assignment: CDR1 LNHDA and CDR2 SQIVND (reference sequence). The V and J ends lost 6 bases and 7 bases, in that order; junction bases with no gene match: 12. The CDR3 spans 15 residues. The CDR3 bases are TGTGCCAGTAGCTCGACAGGGAATGGGGTGAATGAGCAGTTCTTC. It codes for CASSSTGNGVNEQFF.

V gene TRBV21-1 combines with J gene TRBJ2-3; the table's D call TRBD2 went unverified against the DNA. TRBV21-1 is a pseudogene segment. The length of the CDR3 is 14 residues. The CDR3 sequence: CASSKAEFTDTQYF. The CDR3 DNA reads as TGTGCCAGCAGCAAAGCGGAGTTTACAGATACGCAGTATTTT.

The V and J genes are TRBV4-2 and TRBJ2-3, with a weak D call TRBD2 (6 bases). The CDR3 has 15 amino acids. Trimming took off 4 bases at V and 0 bases at J, with 11 bases between the two ends. CDR1 and CDR2 (germline): LGHNA, YNFKEQ. CDR3 DNA: TGTGCCAGCAGCCCGACTAGTATCAGCACAGATACGCAGTATTTT. Translating gives CASSPTSISTDTQYF.

The V and J genes are TRBV28 and TRBJ1-1, with a possible D match to TRBD1 (5 bases). Germline CDR1 MDHEN, CDR2 SYDVKM. V was trimmed by 5 bases and J by 0 bases, leaving 16 bases between them. The CDR3 runs 16 residues. The CDR3 sequence: CASSLGGGGVNTEAFF. DNA of the CDR3: TGTGCCAGCAGTCTGGGGGGGGGAGGGGTGAACACTGAAGCTTTCTTT.

This chain links TRBV10-3 with TRBJ2-3; no clear D gene. Germline V gene lookup returns CDR1 ENHRY and CDR2 SYGVKD. The CDR3 is 12 amino acids. Trimming left V 3 bases short and J 6 bases short, with 7 bases between. CDR3 loop: CAISDTGDTQYF. The CDR3, as DNA: TGTGCCATCAGTGATACCGGGGATACGCAGTATTTT.

The chain has TRBV19 and TRBJ2-2, with TRBD1 as a possible D gene (6 bases). This CDR3 is built from 15 residues. The ends were cut back, 2 bases at V and 4 bases at J, with 11 bases in the middle. From germline, CDR1 is LNHDA and CDR2 SQIVND (reference sequence). CDR3 region: CASSIPRGGTGELFF. The CDR3, as DNA: TGTGCCAGTAGTATACCCAGGGGCGGCACCGGGGAGCTGTTTTTT.

This clone has just one count. This chain uses TRBV9 with TRBJ1-6; D is perhaps TRBD1 (6 bases). This CDR3 has 16 amino acids. V was clipped by 3 bases and J by 7 bases, with 17 bases between them. Germline values: CDR1 SGDLS, CDR2 YYNGEE. CDR3 sequence (DNA): TGTGCCAGCAGCGCCCGGGAACAGGGAAGAAATTCACCCCTCCACTTT. Its translation: CASSAREQGRNSPLHF.

V gene TRBV11-2 combines with J gene TRBJ2-7, with D possibly being TRBD2 (6 bases). Per germline, CDR1 SGHAT and CDR2 FQNNGV. Between the trimmed V and J ends, which lost 5 bases and 0 bases, there was a span of 11 bases. This CDR3 region has 14 residues. As DNA, the CDR3 is TGTGCCAGCAGCGAGACTAGTGCCTCCTACGAGCAGTACGTC. This translates into CASSETSASYEQYV.

The rearrangement joins TRBV7-6 to TRBJ2-2; D is possibly TRBD1 (5 bases). The germline V gene has CDR1 SGHVS and CDR2 FNYEAQ. The CDR3 contains 14 residues. V was pared by 6 bases and J by 3 bases, with 11 bases between. The CDR3 coding sequence is TGTGCCAGCAGGGGTCTAGGGGACACCGGGGAGCTGTTTTTT. It specifies CASRGLGDTGELFF.

The chain joins TRBV4-1 to TRBJ2-7; 8 nucleotides align to TRBD2. The CDR3 has 15 amino acids. V gave up 1 base and J gave up 4 bases; unmatched junction bases: 6. Germline lookup yields CDR1 MGHRA and CDR2 YSYEKL. CDR3 loop: CASSQGRGGRYEQYF. CDR3 DNA: TGCGCCAGCAGCCAAGGTCGGGGGGGGAGATACGAGCAGTACTTC.

The CDR3 loop is CAIARGGQETQYF. CDR3 nucleotides: TGTGCCATTGCGAGGGGGGGCCAAGAGACCCAGTACTTC. V gene TRBV10-3 combines with J gene TRBJ2-5; D perhaps matches TRBD2 (7 bases). Looked up from germline, CDR1 is ENHRY and CDR2 is SYGVKD. CDR3 length: 13 amino acids. Trimming took 9 bases from V and 1 from J, leaving 12 bases between them.

The V call is TRBV19, the J call TRBJ2-2; 9 nucleotides match TRBD2. Per the germline V gene, CDR1 is LNHDA and CDR2 is SQIVND (reference sequence). V lost 7 bases to trimming and J lost 4 bases; unmatched junction nucleotides: 7. This CDR3 has 15 amino acids. As DNA, the CDR3 is TGTGCCAGTAATAGCGGGGGCCCTCGCACCGGGGAGCTGTTTTTT. Its translation: CASNSGGPRTGELFF. Together with reference TRBV19 and TRBJ2-2, the CDR3 gives the full variable domain: DGGITQSPKYLFRKEGQNVTLSCEQNLNHDAMYWYRQDPGQGLRLIYYSQIVNDFQKGDIAEGYSVSREKKESFPLTVTSAQKNPTAFYLCASNSGGPRTGELFFGEGSRLTVL.

This clone was seen a single time. The CDR3 reads CASSPGWGRAGTDTQYF. The CDR3 DNA reads TGTGCCAGCAGCCCTGGATGGGGGAGGGCCGGAACAGATACGCAGTATTTT. The chain links TRBV7-2 to TRBJ2-3; the match to TRBD2 covers 7 bases. With 5 bases clipped from V and 3 bases from J, the junction kept 14 bases outside the gene matches. The CDR3 runs to 17 residues. Germline V gene lookup returns CDR1 SGHTA and CDR2 FQGNSA.

This sequence joins TRBV18 and TRBJ1-1; 8 bases agree with TRBD1. Germline trimming cut 6 bases from V and 1 base from J; bases unmatched to any gene: 10. Germline CDR1 and CDR2: KGHSH and LQKENI. CDR3 length equals 16 residues. CDR3 DNA sequence: TGTGCCAGCTCTACAATAGCCGGGACAGGGAACACTGAAGCTTTCTTT. This codes for CASSTIAGTGNTEAFF.

In its sample, this clone was seen once. The chain links TRBV9 to TRBJ2-1; 8 bases are shared with TRBD2. The CDR3 is 13 amino acids. V lost 0 bases and J lost 10; bases outside the gene matches: 3. Germline V gives CDR1 SGDLS, CDR2 YYNGEE. CDR3 protein: CASSVVAGGEQFF. The CDR3 bases are TGTGCCAGCAGCGTAGTGGCGGGGGGCGAGCAGTTCTTC.

The chain is built from TRBV29-1 and TRBJ2-7; TRBD2 is a possible D gene (5 bases). V gave up 8 bases and J gave up 0 bases, with 14 bases separating them. The CDR3 covers 13 residues. The germline V gene has CDR1 SQVTM and CDR2 ANQGSEA. The CDR3 loop reads CSPGGGSSYEQYV. Written as DNA, the CDR3 is TGCAGCCCAGGAGGAGGTAGCTCCTACGAGCAGTACGTC.

V gene TRBV29-1 combines with J gene TRBJ1-5; 10 positions agree with TRBD1. Germline V lookup: CDR1 SQVTM, CDR2 ANQGSEA. J was trimmed by 6 bases and V by 3 bases; bases with no gene match: 5. The CDR3 extends over 14 amino acids. CDR3 in amino acids: CSVEGTGAGQPQHF. The CDR3 bases are TGCAGCGTTGAGGGGACAGGGGCGGGTCAGCCCCAGCATTTT.

The J gene is TRBJ2-3, the V gene TRBV6-5, with 12 bases matching TRBD1. Trimming removed 8 bases from V and 3 bases from J; junction bases left unmatched: 6. The germline V gene has CDR1 MNHEY and CDR2 SVGAGI. The CDR3 has 15 amino acids. The DNA for the CDR3 is TGTGCCAGCGCCGGGACAGGGGGCAGGACAGATACGCAGTATTTT. Amino acids: CASAGTGGRTDTQYF.

V gene TRBV25-1 combines with J gene TRBJ2-2, with 9 bases lining up with TRBD1. The CDR3 length is 14 residues. The J segment lost 3 bases and the V segment lost 10 bases, leaving 6 bases of the junction unmatched. In germline, CDR1 is MGHDK, CDR2 SYGVNS. CDR3 DNA sequence: TGTGCCACGAGGGGACAGGGAGACACCGGGGAGCTGTTTTTT. This sequence encodes CATRGQGDTGELFF. Full variable domain (remainder filled in from reference TRBV25-1 and TRBJ2-2): EADIYQTPRYLVIGTGKKITLECSQTMGHDKMYWYQQDPGMELHLIHYSYGVNSTEKGDLSSESTVSRIRTEHFPLTLESARPSHTSQYLCATRGQGDTGELFFGEGSRLTVL.

This clone has a single count. The chain is built from TRBV28 and TRBJ2-7; D uncertain. Trimming shortened V by 6 bases and J by 0 bases, and 24 bases separated the two germline ends. From germline, CDR1 is MDHEN and CDR2 SYDVKM. The CDR3 is 18 residues long. The CDR3 region has the DNA TGTGCCAGCAGCGGTGTGACAAGTCAACCTTTAGTCTCCTACGAGCAGTACGTC. This translates into CASSGVTSQPLVSYEQYV.

The chain recombines TRBV29-1 with TRBJ2-3; maybe TRBD1 (5 bases). Germline lookup yields CDR1 SQVTM and CDR2 ANQGSEA. The V end lost 1 base, the J end lost 3 bases, and 5 bases lay between the germline ends. The CDR3 is 12 amino acids. The CDR3 sequence is CSVEGQTDTQYF. CDR3 sequence (DNA): TGCAGCGTTGAAGGACAGACAGATACGCAGTATTTT.

J is TRBJ1-5 and V is TRBV6-1; D gene uncertain. Germline V gene sequence: CDR1 MNHNS, CDR2 SASEGT. V gave up 4 bases and J gave up 11 bases, with 9 bases separating them. The CDR3 is 11 amino acids. Here the CDR3 DNA reads TGTGCCAGCAGTGGAGGGTGGGCCCAGCATTTT. This codes for CASSGGWAQHF.

There are a few counts of this clone. The V gene is TRBV25-1, the J gene TRBJ1-4; TRBD1 might be the D (5 bases). The CDR3 runs to 14 residues. Germline loops: CDR1 MGHDK, CDR2 SYGVNS. Between the trimmed V and J ends, which lost 2 bases and 5 bases, there was a span of 9 bases. The CDR3 reads CASSEPRQNEKLFF. For the CDR3, the DNA is TGTGCCAGCAGTGAACCTCGACAGAATGAAAAACTGTTTTTT. The complete variable domain, with remaining parts taken from reference TRBV25-1 and TRBJ1-4, reads EADIYQTPRYLVIGTGKKITLECSQTMGHDKMYWYQQDPGMELHLIHYSYGVNSTEKGDLSSESTVSRIRTEHFPLTLESARPSHTSQYLCASSEPRQNEKLFFGSGTQLSVL.

The chain carries TRBV5-1 and TRBJ1-4, with D perhaps matching TRBD1 (5 bases). The CDR3 spans 15 residues. V was shortened by 7 bases and J by 7 bases, with 20 bases between the two germline ends. Germline V gives CDR1 SGHRS, CDR2 YFSETQ. The CDR3 nucleotides read TGCGCCAGCCGCCGGTCCGGGGGTTCAGGTGAAAAACTGTTTTTT. It specifies CASRRSGGSGEKLFF.

This chain joins TRBV28 and TRBJ1-2; TRBD1 matches 7 bases. Germline CDR1 MDHEN, CDR2 SYDVKM. The CDR3 is made up of 12 amino acids. Trimming took 4 bases from V and 5 from J; bases not matched to a gene: 1. The CDR3 DNA follows: TGTGCCAGCAGTTCAGGGGGATATGGCTACACCTTC. Translation gives CASSSGGYGYTF.

The chain joins TRBV5-6 to TRBJ2-3; 11 nucleotides match TRBD1. J gave up 4 bases and V 2 bases, and 3 bases lay outside the gene matches. This CDR3 spans 15 amino acids. CDR1 and CDR2 from the germline V gene are SGHDT and YYEEEE. Here the CDR3 reads CASSFRTGGSDTQYF. The CDR3, as DNA: TGTGCCAGCAGCTTTAGGACAGGGGGCTCAGATACGCAGTATTTT.